This T cell receptor (beta chain) was profiled in a study of shared clonotypes between healthy human individuals. Findings and caveats of the study: Researchers sampled blood only, noting tissue repertoires likely differ. Relative to clonotypes present in all four donors, those not shared had lower generation probabilities.

In regard to this clone: Its cognate antigen is unknown.

The authors ran the assay at deep level. The assay was immunoSEQ multiplex PCR, and TCRdb's table has in-frame clones only and misses some. This repertoire shows around 1.1 million clones, roughly 77% found once; its top ten account for about 0.94%. There were no recent acute infections or vaccinations among the donors, who were healthy HIV-negative adults. The specimen was memory CD4+ T cells from PBMCs. The subset is: CD45RA-negative fraction. This TCR was recovered from a man aged 18 to 35 in good health. Some clones in this sample may be carry-over from other donors' samples.

CDR3 nucleotides: TGTGCCAGTACCCTGGGAGGAACGGGAAACACCATATATTTT. It encodes CASTLGGTGNTIYF. The rearrangement joins TRBV19 to TRBJ1-3; D gene unclear. CDR3 length: 14 amino acids. Germline V CDR1 and CDR2: LNHDA, SQIVND (reference sequence). Deletions cut 7 bases from V and 4 bases from J, with 14 bases between.